The entry below describes one T cell receptor beta chain. Healthy Caucasians supplied all donations. One entry per CDR3 protein results from TCRdb running MiXCR on the 5' RACE reads. This table has roughly 200,000 distinct CDR3 sequences, roughly 15% appearing once. The source of the sample is a study of identical twins. This same sample was also taken into another study, of T cells expressing NK-cell markers. Per that study: In the group of eight sequenced donors, seven were HCMV-seropositive and one was seronegative.

The sequence derives from a woman younger than 35 in good health. Sequencing input: CD8+ T cells sorted from blood.

CDR3 amino acids: CASSEGVFLEQFF. The CDR3, as DNA: TGTGCCAGCAGTGAAGGTGTCTTTCTTGAGCAGTTCTTC. V usage is TRBV2 and J usage is TRBJ2-1, with D uncertain. Germline V gives CDR1 SNHLY, CDR2 FYNNEI. Between the trimmed V and J ends, which lost 1 base and 9 bases, there was a span of 10 bases. There are 13 residues in the CDR3.